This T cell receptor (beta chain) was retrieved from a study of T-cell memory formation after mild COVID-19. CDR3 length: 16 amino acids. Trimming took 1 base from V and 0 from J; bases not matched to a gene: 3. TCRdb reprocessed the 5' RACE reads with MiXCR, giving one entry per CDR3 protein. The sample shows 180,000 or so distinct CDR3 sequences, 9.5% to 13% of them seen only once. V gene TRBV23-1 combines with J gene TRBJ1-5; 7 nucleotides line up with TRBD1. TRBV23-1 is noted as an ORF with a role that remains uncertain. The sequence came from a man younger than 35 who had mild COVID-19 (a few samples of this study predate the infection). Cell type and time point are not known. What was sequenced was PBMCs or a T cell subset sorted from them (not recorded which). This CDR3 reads CASSQYTGASNQPQHF. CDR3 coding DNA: TGCGCCAGCAGTCAATACACAGGGGCTAGCAATCAGCCCCAGCATTTT.